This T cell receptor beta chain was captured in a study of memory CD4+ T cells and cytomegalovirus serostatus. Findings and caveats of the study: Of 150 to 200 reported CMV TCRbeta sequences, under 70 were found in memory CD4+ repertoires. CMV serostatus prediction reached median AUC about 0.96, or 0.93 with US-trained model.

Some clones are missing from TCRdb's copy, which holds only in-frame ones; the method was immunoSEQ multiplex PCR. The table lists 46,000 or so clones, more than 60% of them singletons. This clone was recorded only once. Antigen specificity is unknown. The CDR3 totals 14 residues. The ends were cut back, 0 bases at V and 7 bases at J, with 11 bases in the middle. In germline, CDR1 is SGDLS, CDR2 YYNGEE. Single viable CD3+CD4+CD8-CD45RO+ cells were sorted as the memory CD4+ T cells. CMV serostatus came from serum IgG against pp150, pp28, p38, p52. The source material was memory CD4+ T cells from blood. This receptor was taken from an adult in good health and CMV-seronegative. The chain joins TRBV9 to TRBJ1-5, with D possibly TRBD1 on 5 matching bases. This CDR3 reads CASSVGGRGQPQHF. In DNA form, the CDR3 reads TGTGCCAGCAGCGTAGGGGGGAGAGGGCAGCCCCAGCATTTT.